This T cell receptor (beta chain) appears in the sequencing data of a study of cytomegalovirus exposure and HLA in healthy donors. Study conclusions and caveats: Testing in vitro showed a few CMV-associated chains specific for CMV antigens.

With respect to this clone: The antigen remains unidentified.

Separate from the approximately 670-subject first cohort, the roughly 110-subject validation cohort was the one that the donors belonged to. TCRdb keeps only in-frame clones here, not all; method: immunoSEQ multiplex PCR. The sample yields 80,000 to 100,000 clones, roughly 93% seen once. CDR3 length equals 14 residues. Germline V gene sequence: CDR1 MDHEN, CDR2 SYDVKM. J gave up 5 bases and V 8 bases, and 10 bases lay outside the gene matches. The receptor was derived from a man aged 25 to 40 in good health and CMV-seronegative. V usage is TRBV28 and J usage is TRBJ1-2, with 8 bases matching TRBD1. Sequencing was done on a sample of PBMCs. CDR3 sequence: CASGLRDRFYGYTF. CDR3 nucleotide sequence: TGTGCCAGCGGCCTCCGGGACAGGTTTTATGGCTACACCTTC.